The sequence of this TCR beta chain was determined in a study of response to subunit inactivated influenza vaccine. Whole-study results and caveats: Few new T cells, the authors suggested, are recruited by each seasonal influenza vaccination.

In germline, CDR1 is SGHAT, CDR2 FQNNGV. After removal of 0 bases from V and 5 bases from J, the junction contained 9 bases not matched to a gene. CDR3 size: 17 residues. MiXCR was run by TCRdb on the RT-PCR reads, yielding one entry per CDR3 protein. The sample holds 540,000 or so distinct CDR3 sequences, 10% to 15% seen once. Of note for this clonotype: Antigen unknown.

The sequencing used PBMCs from blood, collected roughly 47 days after vaccination. The receptor was derived from a man aged 50 or older who received an inactivated influenza vaccine. The rearrangement joins TRBV11-2 to TRBJ2-3, with 9 bases that match TRBD1. CDR3 loop: CASSLEDWTGEGDTQYF. CDR3 in DNA: TGTGCCAGCAGCTTAGAGGACTGGACAGGGGAGGGAGATACGCAGTATTTT.